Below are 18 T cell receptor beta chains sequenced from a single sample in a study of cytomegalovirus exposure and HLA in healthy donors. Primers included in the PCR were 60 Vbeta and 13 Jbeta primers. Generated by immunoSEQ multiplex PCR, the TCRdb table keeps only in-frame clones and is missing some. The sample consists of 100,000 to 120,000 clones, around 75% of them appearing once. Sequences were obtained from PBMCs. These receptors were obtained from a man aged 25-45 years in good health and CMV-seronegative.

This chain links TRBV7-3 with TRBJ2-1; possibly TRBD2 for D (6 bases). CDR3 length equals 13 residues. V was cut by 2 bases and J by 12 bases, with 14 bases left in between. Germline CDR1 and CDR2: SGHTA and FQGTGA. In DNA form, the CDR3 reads TGTGCCAGCAGCTTAGTTCCGCGGGGATGGCAGTTCTTC. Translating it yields CASSLVPRGWQFF.

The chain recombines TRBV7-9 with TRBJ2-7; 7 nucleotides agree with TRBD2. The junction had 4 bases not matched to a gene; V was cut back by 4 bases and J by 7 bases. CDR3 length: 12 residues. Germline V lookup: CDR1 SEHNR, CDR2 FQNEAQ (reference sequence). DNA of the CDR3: TGTGCCAGCAGCTCGGGGGGAGCAGAGCAGTACTTC. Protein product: CASSSGGAEQYF.

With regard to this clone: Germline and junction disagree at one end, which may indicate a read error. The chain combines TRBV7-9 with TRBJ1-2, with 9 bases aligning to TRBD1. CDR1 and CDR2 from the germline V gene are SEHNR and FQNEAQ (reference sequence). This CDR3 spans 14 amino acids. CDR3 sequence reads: CTSSSMGQGDGYTF. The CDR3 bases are TGTACCAGCAGCTCGATGGGACAGGGAGATGGCTACACCTTC.

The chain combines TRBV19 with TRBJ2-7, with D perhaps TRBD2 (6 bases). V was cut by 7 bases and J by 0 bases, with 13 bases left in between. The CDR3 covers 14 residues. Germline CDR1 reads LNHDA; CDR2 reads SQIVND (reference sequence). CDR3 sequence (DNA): TGTGCCAGTACCGGGACTTACCCCTCCTACGAGCAGTACTTC. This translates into CASTGTYPSYEQYF. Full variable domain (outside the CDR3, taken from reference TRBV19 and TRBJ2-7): DGGITQSPKYLFRKEGQNVTLSCEQNLNHDAMYWYRQDPGQGLRLIYYSQIVNDFQKGDIAEGYSVSREKKESFPLTVTSAQKNPTAFYLCASTGTYPSYEQYFGPGTRLTVT.

The CDR3 nucleotides read TGTGCCAGCACCCCGCAAATCGCAGGCTCTGAAGCTTTCTTT. Encoded protein: CASTPQIAGSEAFF. The chain combines TRBV7-2 with TRBJ1-1; D gene uncertain. CDR3 size: 14 residues. The V gene's germline CDR1 is SGHTA and CDR2 FQGNSA. The V end lost 7 bases, the J end lost 6 bases, and 18 bases lay between the germline ends.

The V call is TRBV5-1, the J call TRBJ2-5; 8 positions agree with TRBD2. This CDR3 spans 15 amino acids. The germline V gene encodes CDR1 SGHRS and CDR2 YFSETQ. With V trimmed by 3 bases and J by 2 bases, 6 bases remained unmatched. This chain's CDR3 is CASSSGRLAQETQYF. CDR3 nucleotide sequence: TGCGCCAGCAGCTCAGGTAGACTAGCGCAAGAGACCCAGTACTTC.

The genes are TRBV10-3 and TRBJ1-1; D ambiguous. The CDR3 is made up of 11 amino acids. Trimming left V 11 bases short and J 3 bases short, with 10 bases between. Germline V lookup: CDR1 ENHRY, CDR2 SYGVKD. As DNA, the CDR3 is TGTGCCTCCGGTCCCGACACTGAAGCTTTCTTT. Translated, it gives CASGPDTEAFF.

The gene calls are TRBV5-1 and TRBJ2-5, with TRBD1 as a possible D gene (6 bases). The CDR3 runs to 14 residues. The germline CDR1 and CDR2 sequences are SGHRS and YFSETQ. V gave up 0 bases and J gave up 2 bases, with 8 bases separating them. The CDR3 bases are TGCGCCAGCAGCTTGGCCGGGACACAAGAGACCCAGTACTTC. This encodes CASSLAGTQETQYF.

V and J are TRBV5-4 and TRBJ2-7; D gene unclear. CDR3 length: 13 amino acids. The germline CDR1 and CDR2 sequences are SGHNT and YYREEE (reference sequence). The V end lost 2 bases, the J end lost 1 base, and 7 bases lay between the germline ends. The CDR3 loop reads CASSFSHSYEQYF. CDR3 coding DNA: TGTGCCAGCAGCTTCTCACATTCCTACGAGCAGTACTTC.

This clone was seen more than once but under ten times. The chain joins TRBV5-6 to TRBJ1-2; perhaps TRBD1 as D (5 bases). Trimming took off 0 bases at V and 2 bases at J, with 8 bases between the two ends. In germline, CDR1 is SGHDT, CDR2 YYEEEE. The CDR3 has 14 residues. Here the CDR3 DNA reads TGTGCCAGCAGCTTGGGCAGGGTAAACTATGGCTACACCTTC. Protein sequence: CASSLGRVNYGYTF.

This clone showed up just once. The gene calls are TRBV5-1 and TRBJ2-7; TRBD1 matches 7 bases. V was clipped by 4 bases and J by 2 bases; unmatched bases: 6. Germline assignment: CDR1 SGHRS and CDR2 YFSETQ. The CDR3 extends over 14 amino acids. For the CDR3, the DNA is TGCGCCAGCAGCGACAGACAGGGAACCTACGAGCAGTACTTC. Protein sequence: CASSDRQGTYEQYF.

CDR3: CASIRGLNTEAFF. Written as DNA, the CDR3 is TGTGCCAGTATTAGGGGCCTGAACACTGAAGCTTTCTTT. The chain uses TRBV19 and TRBJ1-1, with D possibly TRBD1 on 5 matching bases. V was shortened by 7 bases and J by 0 bases, with 9 bases between the two germline ends. CDR3 length equals 13 residues. Germline CDR1 is LNHDA and CDR2 is SQIVND (reference sequence).

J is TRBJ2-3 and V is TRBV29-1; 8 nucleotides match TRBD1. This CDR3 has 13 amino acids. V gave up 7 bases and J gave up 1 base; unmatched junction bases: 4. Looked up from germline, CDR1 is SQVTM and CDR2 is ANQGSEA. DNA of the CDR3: TGCAGCGGGACAGGGCTTCGCACAGATACGCAGTATTTT. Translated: CSGTGLRTDTQYF.

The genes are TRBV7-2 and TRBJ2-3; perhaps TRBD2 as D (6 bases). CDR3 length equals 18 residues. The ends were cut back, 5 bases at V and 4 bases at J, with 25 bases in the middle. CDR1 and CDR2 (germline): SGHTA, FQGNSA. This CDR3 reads CASSPMRSGSLRPDTQYF. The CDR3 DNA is TGTGCCAGCAGCCCCATGCGCAGCGGGTCTTTGCGACCAGATACGCAGTATTTT.

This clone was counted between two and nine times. DNA of the CDR3: TGTGCCAGCAGCTCCTTCGGCACAGGGAGGGGCAATGAGCAGTTCTTC. Residues: CASSSFGTGRGNEQFF. The J gene is TRBJ2-1, the V gene TRBV6-6, with D maybe TRBD2 (7 bases). The V gene lost 6 bases and the J gene lost 6 bases, with 21 bases spanning the gap. Germline loops: CDR1 MNHNY, CDR2 SVGAGI (reference sequence). The CDR3 contains 16 residues.

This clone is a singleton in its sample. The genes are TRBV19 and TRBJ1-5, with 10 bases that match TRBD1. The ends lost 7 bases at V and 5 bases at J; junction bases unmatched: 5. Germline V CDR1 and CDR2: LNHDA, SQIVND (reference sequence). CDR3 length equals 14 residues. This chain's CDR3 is CASMEGQGYQPQHF. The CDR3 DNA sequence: TGTGCCAGTATGGAGGGACAGGGGTATCAGCCCCAGCATTTT.

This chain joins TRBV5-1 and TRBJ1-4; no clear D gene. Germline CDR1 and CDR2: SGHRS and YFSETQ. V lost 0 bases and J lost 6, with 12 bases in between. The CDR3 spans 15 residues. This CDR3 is CASSLEADTYEKLFF. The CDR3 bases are TGCGCCAGCAGCTTGGAAGCCGACACCTATGAAAAACTGTTTTTT.

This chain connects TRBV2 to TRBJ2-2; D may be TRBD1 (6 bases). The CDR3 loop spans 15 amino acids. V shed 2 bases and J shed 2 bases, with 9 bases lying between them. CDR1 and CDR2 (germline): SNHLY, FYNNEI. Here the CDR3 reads CASSEQQGNTGELFF. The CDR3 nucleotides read TGTGCCAGCAGTGAACAACAGGGAAACACCGGGGAGCTGTTTTTT. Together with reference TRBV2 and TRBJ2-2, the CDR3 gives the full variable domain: EPEVTQTPSHQVTQMGQEVILRCVPISNHLYFYWYRQILGQKVEFLVSFYNNEISEKSEIFDDQFSVERPDGSNFTLKIRSTKLEDSAMYFCASSEQQGNTGELFFGEGSRLTVL.